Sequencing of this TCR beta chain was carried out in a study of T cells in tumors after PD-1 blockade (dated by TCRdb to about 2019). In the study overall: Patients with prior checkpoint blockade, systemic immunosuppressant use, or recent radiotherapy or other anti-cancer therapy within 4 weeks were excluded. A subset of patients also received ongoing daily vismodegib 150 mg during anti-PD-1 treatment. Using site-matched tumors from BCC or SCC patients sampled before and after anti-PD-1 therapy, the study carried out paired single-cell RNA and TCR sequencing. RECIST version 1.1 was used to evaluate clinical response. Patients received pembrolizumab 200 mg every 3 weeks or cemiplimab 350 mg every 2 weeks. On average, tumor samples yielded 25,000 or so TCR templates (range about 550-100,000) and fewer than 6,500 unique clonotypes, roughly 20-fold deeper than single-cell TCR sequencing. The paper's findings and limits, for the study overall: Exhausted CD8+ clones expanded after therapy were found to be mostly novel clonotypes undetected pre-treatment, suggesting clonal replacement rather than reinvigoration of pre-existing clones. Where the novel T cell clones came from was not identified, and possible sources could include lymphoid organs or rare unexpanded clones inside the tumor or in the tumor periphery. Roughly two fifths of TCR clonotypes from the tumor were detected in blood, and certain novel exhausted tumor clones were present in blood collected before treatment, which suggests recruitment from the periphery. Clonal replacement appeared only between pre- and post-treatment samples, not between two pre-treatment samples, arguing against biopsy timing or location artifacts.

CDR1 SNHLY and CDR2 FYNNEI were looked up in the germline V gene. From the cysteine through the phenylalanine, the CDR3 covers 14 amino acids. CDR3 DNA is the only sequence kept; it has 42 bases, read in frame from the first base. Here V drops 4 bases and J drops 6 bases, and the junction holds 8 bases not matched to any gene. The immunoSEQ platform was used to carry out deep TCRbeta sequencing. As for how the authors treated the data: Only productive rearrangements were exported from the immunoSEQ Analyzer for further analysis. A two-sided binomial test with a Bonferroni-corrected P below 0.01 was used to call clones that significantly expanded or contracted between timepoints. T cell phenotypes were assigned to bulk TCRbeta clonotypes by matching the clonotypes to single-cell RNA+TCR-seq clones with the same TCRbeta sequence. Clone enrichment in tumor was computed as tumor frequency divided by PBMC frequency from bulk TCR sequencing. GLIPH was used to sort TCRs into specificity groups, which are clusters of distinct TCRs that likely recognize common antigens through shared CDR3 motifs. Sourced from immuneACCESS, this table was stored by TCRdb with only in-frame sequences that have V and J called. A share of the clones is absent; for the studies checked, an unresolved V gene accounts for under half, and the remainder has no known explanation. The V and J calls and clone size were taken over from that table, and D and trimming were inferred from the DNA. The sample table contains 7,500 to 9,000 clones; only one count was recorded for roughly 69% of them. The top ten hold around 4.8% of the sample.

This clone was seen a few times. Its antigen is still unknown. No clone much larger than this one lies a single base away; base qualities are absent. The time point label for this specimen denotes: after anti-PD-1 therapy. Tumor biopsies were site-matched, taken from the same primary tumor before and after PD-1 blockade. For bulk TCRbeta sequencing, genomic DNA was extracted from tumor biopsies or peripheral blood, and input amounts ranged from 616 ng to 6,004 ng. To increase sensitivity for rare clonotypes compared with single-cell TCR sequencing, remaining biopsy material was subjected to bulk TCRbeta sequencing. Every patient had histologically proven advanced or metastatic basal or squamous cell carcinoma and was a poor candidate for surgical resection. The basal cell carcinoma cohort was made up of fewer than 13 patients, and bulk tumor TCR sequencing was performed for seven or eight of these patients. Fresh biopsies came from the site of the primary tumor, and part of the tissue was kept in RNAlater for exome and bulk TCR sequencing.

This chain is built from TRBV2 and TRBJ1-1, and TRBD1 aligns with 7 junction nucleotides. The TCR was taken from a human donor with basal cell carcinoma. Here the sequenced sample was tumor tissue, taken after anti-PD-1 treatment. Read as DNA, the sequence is TGTGCCAGCAGTGTGGTGACAGGGAAGGCTGAAGCTTTCTTT. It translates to CASSVVTGKAEAFF.